This TCR beta chain was sequenced during a study of blood T cell repertoires in COVID-19. Study-level background: Sources were T cells, B-cell-depleted T cells, or PBMCs; the material itself was cDNA or gDNA.

The data were produced by immunoSEQ multiplex PCR, yet TCRdb's version contains in-frame clones alone and is incomplete. Of about 140,000 clones listed, approximately 80% were seen once; the top ten hold around 8.5%. Looked up from germline, CDR1 is MGHRA and CDR2 is YSYEKL. The CDR3 contains 16 residues. V was clipped by 8 bases and J by 0 bases; unmatched bases: 10. Sequenced input: peripheral blood. This chain uses TRBV4-1 with TRBJ2-7; 10 bases align to TRBD2. The source is a human donor in a cohort sampled during active COVID-19. CDR3 DNA: TGCGCCAGCGCCCGAACCTGGACTAGCGGCTCCTACGAGCAGTACTTC. Protein sequence: CASARTWTSGSYEQYF.